This TCR beta chain was retrieved from a study of cytomegalovirus exposure and HLA in healthy donors. Overall study results and limits: According to an earlier analysis, most TCR beta V segments yielded productive rearrangements about 87% or about 30% of the time. The CMV antigen specificity of a few CMV-associated chains was confirmed through in vitro analysis.

As regards this clone: Its antigen is currently unknown.

Primers for the PCR totalled 60 Vbeta and 13 Jbeta. Measured with immunoSEQ multiplex PCR; TCRdb has only the in-frame clones, and not every one. The sample shows tens of thousands of clones, roughly 80% of them seen only once. Participants comprised healthy donors of bone marrow. Nominally healthy donors were sampled, though unrecorded immune exposures were likely. Germline V gives CDR1 MNHEY, CDR2 SVGAGI. The CDR3 runs 15 residues. With 8 bases clipped from V and 6 bases from J, the junction kept 10 bases outside the gene matches. The sample taken for sequencing was PBMCs. The sequence came from a woman aged 40 to 50 in good health and CMV-seronegative. This chain joins TRBV6-5 and TRBJ2-4; TRBD2 aligns across 10 bases. DNA for the CDR3: TGTGCCAGCCAATCTCCGGGACTAGCGAGAAACATTCAGTACTTC. Its translation: CASQSPGLARNIQYF.